This record covers a single TCR beta chain. The data were taken from a study of monozygotic twins with inflammatory bowel disease. TCRdb re-called the 5' RACE reads; every CDR3 protein appears as one record, without DNA. This listing includes about 330,000 distinct CDR3 sequences. Germline V CDR1 and CDR2: SQVTM, ANQGSEA. The CDR3 spans 12 residues. V usage is TRBV29-1 and J usage is TRBJ2-7; TCRdb picks TRBD1, but there is no DNA to check that call. The receptor was isolated from a human donor with ulcerative colitis or Crohn's disease, or a healthy co-twin of an affected twin (not recorded which). The sample comprised blood. The CDR3 sequence is CSVRDKTYEQYF.